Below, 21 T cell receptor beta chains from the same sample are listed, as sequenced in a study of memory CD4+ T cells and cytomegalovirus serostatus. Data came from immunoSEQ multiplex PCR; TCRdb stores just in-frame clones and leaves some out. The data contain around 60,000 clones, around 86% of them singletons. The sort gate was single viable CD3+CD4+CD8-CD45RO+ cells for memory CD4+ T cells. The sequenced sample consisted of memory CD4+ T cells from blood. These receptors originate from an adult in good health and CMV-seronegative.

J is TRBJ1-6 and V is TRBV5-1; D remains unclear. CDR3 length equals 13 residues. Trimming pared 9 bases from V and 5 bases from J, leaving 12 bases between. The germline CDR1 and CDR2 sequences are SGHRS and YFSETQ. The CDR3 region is CATRGTDNSPLHF. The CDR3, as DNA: TGCGCCACCCGAGGCACAGATAATTCACCCCTCCACTTT.

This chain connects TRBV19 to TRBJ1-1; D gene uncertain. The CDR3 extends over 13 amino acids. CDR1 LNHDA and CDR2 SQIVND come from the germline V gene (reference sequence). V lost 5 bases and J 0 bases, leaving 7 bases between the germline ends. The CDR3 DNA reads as TGTGCCAGTAGTGTGGGCATGAACACTGAAGCTTTCTTT. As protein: CASSVGMNTEAFF.

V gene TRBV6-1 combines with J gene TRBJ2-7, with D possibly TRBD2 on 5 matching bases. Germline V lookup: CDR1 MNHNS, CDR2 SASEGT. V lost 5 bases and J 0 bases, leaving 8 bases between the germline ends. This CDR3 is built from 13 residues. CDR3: CASSKEGSYEQYF. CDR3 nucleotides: TGTGCCAGCAGTAAAGAGGGCTCCTACGAGCAGTACTTC.

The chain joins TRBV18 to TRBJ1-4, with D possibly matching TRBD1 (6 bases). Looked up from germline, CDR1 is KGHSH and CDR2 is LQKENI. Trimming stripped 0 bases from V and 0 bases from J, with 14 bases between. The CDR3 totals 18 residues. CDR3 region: CASSPPDRPGATNEKLFF. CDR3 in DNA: TGTGCCAGCTCACCACCCGACAGGCCAGGGGCAACTAATGAAAAACTGTTTTTT.

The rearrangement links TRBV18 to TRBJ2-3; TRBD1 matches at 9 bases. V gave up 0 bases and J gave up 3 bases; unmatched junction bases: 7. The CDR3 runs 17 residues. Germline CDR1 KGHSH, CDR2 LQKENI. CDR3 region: CASSPPGQGSLTDTQYF. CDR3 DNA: TGTGCCAGCTCACCACCGGGACAGGGATCACTGACAGATACGCAGTATTTT.

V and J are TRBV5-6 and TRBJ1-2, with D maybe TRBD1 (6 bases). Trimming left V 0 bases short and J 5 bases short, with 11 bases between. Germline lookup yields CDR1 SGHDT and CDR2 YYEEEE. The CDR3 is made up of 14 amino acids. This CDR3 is CASSLGTATYGYTF. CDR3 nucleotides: TGTGCCAGCAGCTTGGGGACAGCCACGTATGGCTACACCTTC.

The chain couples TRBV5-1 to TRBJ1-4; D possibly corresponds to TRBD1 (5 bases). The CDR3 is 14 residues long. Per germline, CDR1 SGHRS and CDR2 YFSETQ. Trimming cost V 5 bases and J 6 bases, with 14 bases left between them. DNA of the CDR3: TGCGCCAGCAGTCTCGGGACTTTAGATGAAAAACTGTTTTTT. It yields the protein CASSLGTLDEKLFF.

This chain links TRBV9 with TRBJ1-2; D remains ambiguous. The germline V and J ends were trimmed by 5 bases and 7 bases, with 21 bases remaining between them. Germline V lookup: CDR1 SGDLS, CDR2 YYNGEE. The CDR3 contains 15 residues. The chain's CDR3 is CASSEALDGLGGYTF. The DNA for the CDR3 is TGTGCCAGCAGTGAGGCGCTCGATGGGCTTGGTGGCTACACCTTC. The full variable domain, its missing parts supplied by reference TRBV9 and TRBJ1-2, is DSGVTQTPKHLITATGQRVTLRCSPRSGDLSVYWYQQSLDQGLQFLIQYYNGEERAKGNILERFSAQQFPDLHSELNLSSLELGDSALYFCASSEALDGLGGYTFGSGTRLTVV.

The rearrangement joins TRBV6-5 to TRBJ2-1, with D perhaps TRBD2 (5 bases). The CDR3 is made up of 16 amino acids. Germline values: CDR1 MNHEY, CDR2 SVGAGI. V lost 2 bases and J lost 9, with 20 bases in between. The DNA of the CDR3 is TGTGCCAGCAGTTACAAATCCCATTCCTTTGCGGGTGAGCAGTTCTTC. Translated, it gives CASSYKSHSFAGEQFF.

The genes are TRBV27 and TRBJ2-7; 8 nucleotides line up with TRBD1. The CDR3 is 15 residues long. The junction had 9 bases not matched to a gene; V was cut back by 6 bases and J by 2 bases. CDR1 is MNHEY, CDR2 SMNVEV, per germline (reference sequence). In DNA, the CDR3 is TGTGCCAGCAGCGGCCTCCGGACAGGGCCCTACGAGCAGTACTTC. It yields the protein CASSGLRTGPYEQYF.

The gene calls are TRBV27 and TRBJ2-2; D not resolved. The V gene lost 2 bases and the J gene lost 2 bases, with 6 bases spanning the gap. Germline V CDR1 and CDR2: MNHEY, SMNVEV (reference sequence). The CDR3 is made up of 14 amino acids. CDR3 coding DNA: TGTGCCAGCAGTTTAAAGGAAAACACCGGGGAGCTGTTTTTT. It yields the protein CASSLKENTGELFF.

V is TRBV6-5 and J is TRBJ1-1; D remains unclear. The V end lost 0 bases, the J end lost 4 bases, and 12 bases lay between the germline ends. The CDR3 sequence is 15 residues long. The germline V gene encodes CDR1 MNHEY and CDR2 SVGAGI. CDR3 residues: CASSYSRPRSTEAFF. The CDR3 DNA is TGTGCCAGCAGTTACTCGCGACCTCGATCCACTGAAGCTTTCTTT.

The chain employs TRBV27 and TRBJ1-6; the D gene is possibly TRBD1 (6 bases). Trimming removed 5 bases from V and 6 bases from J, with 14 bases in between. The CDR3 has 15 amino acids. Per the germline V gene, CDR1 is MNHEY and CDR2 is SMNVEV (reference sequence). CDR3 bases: TGTGCCAGCAGTCCTGGACAGTTGGGTAATTCACCCCTCCACTTT. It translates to CASSPGQLGNSPLHF.

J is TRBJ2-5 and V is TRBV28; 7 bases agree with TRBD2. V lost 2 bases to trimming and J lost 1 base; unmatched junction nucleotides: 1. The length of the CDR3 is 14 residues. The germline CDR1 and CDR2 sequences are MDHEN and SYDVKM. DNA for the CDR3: TGTGCCAGCAGTTTAAGCGGGGCCCAAGAGACCCAGTACTTC. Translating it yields CASSLSGAQETQYF.

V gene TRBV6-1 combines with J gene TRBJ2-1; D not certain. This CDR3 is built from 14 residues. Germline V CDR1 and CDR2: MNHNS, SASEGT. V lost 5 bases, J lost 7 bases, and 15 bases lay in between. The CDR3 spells CASSRVPVANEQFF. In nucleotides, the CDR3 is TGTGCCAGCAGTAGGGTCCCGGTGGCGAATGAGCAGTTCTTC.

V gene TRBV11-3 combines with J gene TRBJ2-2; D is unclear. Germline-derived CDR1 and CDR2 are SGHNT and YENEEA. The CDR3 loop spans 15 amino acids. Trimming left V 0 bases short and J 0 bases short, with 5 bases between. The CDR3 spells CASSLDGPNTGELFF. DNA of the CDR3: TGTGCCAGCAGCTTAGACGGCCCGAACACCGGGGAGCTGTTTTTT.

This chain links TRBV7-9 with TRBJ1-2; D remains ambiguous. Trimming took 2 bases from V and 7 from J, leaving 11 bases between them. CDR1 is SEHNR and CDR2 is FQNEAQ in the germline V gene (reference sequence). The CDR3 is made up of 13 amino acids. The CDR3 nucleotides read TGTGCCAGCAGCTTAACCAAGGAGGGTGGCTACACCTTC. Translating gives CASSLTKEGGYTF. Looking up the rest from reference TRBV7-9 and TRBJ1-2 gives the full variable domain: DTGVSQNPRHKITKRGQNVTFRCDPISEHNRLYWYRQTLGQGPEFLTYFQNEAQLEKSRLLSDRFSAERPKGSFSTLEIQRTEQGDSAMYLCASSLTKEGGYTFGSGTRLTVV.

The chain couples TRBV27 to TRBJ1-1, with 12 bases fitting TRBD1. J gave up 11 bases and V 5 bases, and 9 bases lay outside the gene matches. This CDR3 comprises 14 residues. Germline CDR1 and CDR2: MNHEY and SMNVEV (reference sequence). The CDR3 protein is CASSLPGTGGRAFF. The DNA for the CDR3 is TGTGCCAGCAGTCTTCCCGGGACAGGGGGCCGCGCTTTCTTT.

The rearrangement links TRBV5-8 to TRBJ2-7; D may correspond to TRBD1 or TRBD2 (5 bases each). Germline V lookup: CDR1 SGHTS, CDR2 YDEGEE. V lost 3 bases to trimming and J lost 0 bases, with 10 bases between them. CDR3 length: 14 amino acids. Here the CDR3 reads CASSWDGLSYEQYF. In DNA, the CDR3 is TGTGCCAGCAGCTGGGACGGACTCTCCTACGAGCAGTACTTC.

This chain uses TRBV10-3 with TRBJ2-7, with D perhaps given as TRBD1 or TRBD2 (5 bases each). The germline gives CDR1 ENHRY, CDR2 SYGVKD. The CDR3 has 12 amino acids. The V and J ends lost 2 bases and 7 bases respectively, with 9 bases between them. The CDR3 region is CAISEGGQEQYF. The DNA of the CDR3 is TGTGCCATCAGTGAGGGGGGTCAGGAGCAGTACTTC.

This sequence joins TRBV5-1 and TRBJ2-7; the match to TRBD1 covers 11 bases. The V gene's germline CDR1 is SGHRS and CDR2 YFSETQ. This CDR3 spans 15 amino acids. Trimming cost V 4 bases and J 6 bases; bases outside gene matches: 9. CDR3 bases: TGCGCCAGCAGCAAAGATACCGGGACAGGGGGCGAGCAGTACTTC. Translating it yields CASSKDTGTGGEQYF.